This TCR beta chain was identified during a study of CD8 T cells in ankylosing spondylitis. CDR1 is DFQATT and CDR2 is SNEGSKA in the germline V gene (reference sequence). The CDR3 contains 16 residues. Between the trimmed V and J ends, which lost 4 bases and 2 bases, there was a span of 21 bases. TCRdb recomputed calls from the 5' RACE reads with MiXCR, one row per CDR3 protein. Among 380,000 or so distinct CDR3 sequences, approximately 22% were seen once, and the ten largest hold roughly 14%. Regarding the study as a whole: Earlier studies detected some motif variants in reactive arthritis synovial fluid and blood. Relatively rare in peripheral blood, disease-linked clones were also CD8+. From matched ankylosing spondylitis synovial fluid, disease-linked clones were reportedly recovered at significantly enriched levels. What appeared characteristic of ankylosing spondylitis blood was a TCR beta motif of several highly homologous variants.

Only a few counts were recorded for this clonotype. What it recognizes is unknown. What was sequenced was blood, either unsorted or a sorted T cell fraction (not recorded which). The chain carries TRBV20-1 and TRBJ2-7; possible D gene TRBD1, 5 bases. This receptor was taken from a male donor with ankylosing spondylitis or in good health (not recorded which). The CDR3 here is CSAMGVVTGRTYEQYF. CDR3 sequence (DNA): TGCAGTGCTATGGGTGTCGTAACAGGCCGAACCTACGAGCAGTACTTC.